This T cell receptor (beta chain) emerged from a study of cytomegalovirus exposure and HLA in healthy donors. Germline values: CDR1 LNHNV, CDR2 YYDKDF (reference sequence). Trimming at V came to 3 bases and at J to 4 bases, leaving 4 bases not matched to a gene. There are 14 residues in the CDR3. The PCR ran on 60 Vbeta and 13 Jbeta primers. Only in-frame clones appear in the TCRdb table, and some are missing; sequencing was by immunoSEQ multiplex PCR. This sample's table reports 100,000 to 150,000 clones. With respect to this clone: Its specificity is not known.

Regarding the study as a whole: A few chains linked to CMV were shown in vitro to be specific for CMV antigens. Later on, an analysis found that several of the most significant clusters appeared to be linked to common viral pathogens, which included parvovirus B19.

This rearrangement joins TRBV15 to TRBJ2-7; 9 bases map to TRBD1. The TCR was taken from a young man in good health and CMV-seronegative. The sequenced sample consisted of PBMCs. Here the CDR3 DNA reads TGTGCCACCAGCAGGGACAGGGGTGCTTACGAGCAGTACTTC. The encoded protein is CATSRDRGAYEQYF.